The following is a T cell receptor (beta chain) sequence with its context. The antigen remains undetermined. The data originate from a study of graft-versus-host responses after intestinal transplantation. General study findings and limits: There was an association between peak levels of circulating GvH clones and early post-transplant HvG declines. GvH clones occurred in recipient marrow; some first appeared in ileum or blood.

The table came from immunoSEQ multiplex PCR; TCRdb's copy has only in-frame clones and leaves some out. The table records about 120,000 clones, approximately 94% of them present only once. Germline lookup yields CDR1 SGHTA and CDR2 FQGNSA. V was clipped by 5 bases and J by 5 bases, with 5 bases between them. The CDR3 is 11 amino acids. V and J are TRBV7-2 and TRBJ2-3; D not certain. Specimen: unstimulated CD4+ T cells sorted from spleen or lymph node cells, collected before transplant. This clonotype was sampled from a human donor who was the organ donor for an intestinal transplant. The CDR3 sequence is CASSARDTQYF. As DNA, the CDR3 is TGTGCCAGCAGCGCCAGAGATACGCAGTATTTT. The variable domain in full, completed from reference TRBV7-2 and TRBJ2-3, reads GAGVSQSPSNKVTEKGKDVELRCDPISGHTALYWYRQSLGQGLEFLIYFQGNSAPDKSGLPSDRFSAERTGGSVSTLTIQRTQQEDSAVYLCASSARDTQYFGPGTRLTVL.